The 5 T cell receptor beta chains reported below all come from one sample, sequenced in a study of TIL therapy for anti-PD-1-resistant metastatic lung cancer. Sequencing used immunoSEQ v3. The protocol was immunoSEQ multiplex PCR, while the TCRdb copy is restricted to in-frame clones and leaves out a portion. The sample contains about 60,000 clones, roughly two thirds of which appear only once. The time point denotes: pre-treatment sample, taken before nivolumab and TIL therapy. The sequencing here drew on blood, taken at baseline. The receptors originated from a person aged 25-85 years with non-small cell lung cancer.

The chain joins TRBV4-2 to TRBJ1-4; no firm D call. CDR1 is LGHNA and CDR2 is YNFKEQ in the germline V gene. V gave up 2 bases and J gave up 8 bases, with 21 bases separating them. The CDR3 loop spans 17 amino acids. CDR3 in DNA: TGTGCCAGCAGCCAACTTGGAAGAGGAGGGTTTGGCGAAAAACTGTTTTTT. It translates to CASSQLGRGGFGEKLFF.

V usage is TRBV10-3 and J usage is TRBJ2-2; D is undetermined. CDR1 and CDR2 from the germline V gene are ENHRY and SYGVKD. The CDR3 is made up of 12 amino acids. The CDR3 loop reads CASGANTGELFF. CDR3 nucleotide sequence: TGTGCGTCGGGCGCGAACACCGGGGAGCTGTTTTTT.

V usage is TRBV5-1 and J usage is TRBJ2-1; D remains ambiguous. This CDR3 region has 12 residues. V dropped 0 bases and J dropped 12 bases, with 10 bases sitting between them. The germline V gene has CDR1 SGHRS and CDR2 YFSETQ. The CDR3: CASSLDAQAQFF. DNA for the CDR3: TGCGCCAGCAGCTTGGACGCTCAAGCGCAGTTCTTC.

The J gene is TRBJ1-4, the V gene TRBV6-6, with D hard to call. This CDR3 comprises 12 residues. V was clipped by 2 bases and J by 6 bases, with 4 bases between them. Germline-derived CDR1 and CDR2 are MNHNY and SVGAGI (reference sequence). The CDR3 nucleotides read TGTGCCAGCAGTTACCCGGATGAAAAACTGTTTTTT. This gives the protein CASSYPDEKLFF.

The chain has TRBV30 and TRBJ2-3; D is undetermined. Germline V CDR1 and CDR2: GTSNPN, SVGIG (reference sequence). The V and J ends lost 0 bases and 6 bases respectively, with 13 bases between them. The CDR3 runs 14 residues. In nucleotides, the CDR3 is TGTGCCTGGAGTGTCTTAAACTGGGCCGATACGCAGTATTTT. This gives the protein CAWSVLNWADTQYF.